This entry lists 31 T cell receptor beta chains sequenced from one sample in a study of PD-L1 blockade in urothelial cancer. Documented time point: peripheral blood 6 weeks after treatment start. Assay used: immunoSEQ multiplex PCR; TCRdb lists only in-frame clones, some missing. This table has about 50,000 clones, roughly 88% appearing once. Sequenced material: PBMCs, taken around atezolizumab (anti-PD-L1) treatment. These receptors were taken from a man aged 45-60 years with urothelial cancer.

CDR3 amino acids: CASSATREWFF. The CDR3 DNA follows: TGTGCCAGCAGTGCTACACGGGAATGGTTCTTC. The V and J genes are TRBV28 and TRBJ2-1; a weak D match, TRBD2 (5 bases). Trimming removed 5 bases from V and 15 bases from J, with 14 bases in between. This CDR3 contains 11 residues. Germline CDR1 MDHEN, CDR2 SYDVKM.

This clone was counted ten times or more. CDR3 DNA sequence: TGTGCCAGTAGTACGAGGACAGGGGATGGTATTTCACCCCTCCACTTT. Translation gives CASSTRTGDGISPLHF. J is TRBJ1-6 and V is TRBV19; 9 bases map to TRBD1. The V and J ends lost 4 bases and 9 bases, in that order; junction bases with no gene match: 10. The length of the CDR3 is 16 residues. CDR1 and CDR2 from the germline V gene are LNHDA and SQIVND (reference sequence). The full variable domain, with the rest looked up from reference TRBV19 and TRBJ1-6, is DGGITQSPKYLFRKEGQNVTLSCEQNLNHDAMYWYRQDPGQGLRLIYYSQIVNDFQKGDIAEGYSVSREKKESFPLTVTSAQKNPTAFYLCASSTRTGDGISPLHFGNGTRLTVT.

CDR3 protein: CASSAGQGYQPQHF. As DNA, the CDR3 is TGTGCCAGCAGCGCGGGACAGGGGTATCAGCCCCAGCATTTT. J is TRBJ1-5 and V is TRBV5-6, with 10 nucleotides matching TRBD1. The germline V gene has CDR1 SGHDT and CDR2 YYEEEE. V gave up 4 bases and J gave up 5 bases; unmatched junction bases: 3. The CDR3 spans 14 residues.

There are a few counts of this clone. The gene calls are TRBV29-1 and TRBJ2-7; 13 bases are shared with TRBD2. V shed 4 bases, J shed 4 bases, and the junction held 4 bases outside the gene matches. Germline V gene sequence: CDR1 SQVTM, CDR2 ANQGSEA. CDR3 length: 14 amino acids. The CDR3 DNA follows: TGCAGCGTTGGGAGGGGACTAGCGGGATACGAGCAGTACTTC. Protein sequence: CSVGRGLAGYEQYF.

V usage is TRBV15 and J usage is TRBJ2-5, with D perhaps matching TRBD1 (6 bases). The CDR3 consists of 15 residues. Per germline, CDR1 LNHNV and CDR2 YYDKDF (reference sequence). V lost 0 bases to trimming and J lost 5 bases, with 13 bases between them. The chain's CDR3 is CATSRDVGARETQYF. The CDR3 DNA sequence: TGTGCCACCAGCAGAGATGTGGGGGCAAGGGAGACCCAGTACTTC.

This clone was recorded only once. The chain recombines TRBV11-2 with TRBJ2-3; the match to TRBD2 covers 8 bases. Unmatched junction bases numbered 2, after V lost 1 base and J lost 2 bases. The CDR3 consists of 15 residues. The germline V gene has CDR1 SGHAT and CDR2 FQNNGV. The CDR3, as DNA: TGTGCCAGCAGCTTAGGCGGGGGGATCACAGATACGCAGTATTTT. Translating it yields CASSLGGGITDTQYF.

The rearrangement links TRBV6-6 to TRBJ2-7, with 9 bases matching TRBD2. This CDR3 comprises 14 residues. Germline lookup yields CDR1 MNHNY and CDR2 SVGAGI (reference sequence). V shed 8 bases, J shed 3 bases, and the junction held 8 bases outside the gene matches. CDR3 protein: CASGSGGPLYEQYF. The CDR3 region has the DNA TGTGCCAGCGGCAGCGGGGGGCCCCTCTACGAGCAGTACTTC.

The chain joins TRBV11-3 to TRBJ2-1; 11 bases align to TRBD2. This CDR3 is built from 16 residues. J was trimmed by 2 bases and V by 0 bases; bases with no gene match: 0. Germline-derived CDR1 and CDR2 are SGHNT and YENEEA. CDR3 sequence (DNA): TGTGCCAGCAGCTTAGATAGCGGGGGGGCCTACAATGAGCAGTTCTTC. Translated, it gives CASSLDSGGAYNEQFF. The variable domain in full, with the rest retrieved from reference TRBV11-3 and TRBJ2-1, is EAGVVQSPRYKIIEKKQPVAFWCNPISGHNTLYWYLQNLGQGPELLIRYENEEAVDDSQLPKDRFSAERLKGVDSTLKIQPAELGDSAVYLCASSLDSGGAYNEQFFGPGTRLTVL.

The V and J genes are TRBV1 and TRBJ1-1. TRBV1 counts as a pseudogene. CDR3 size: 15 residues. CDR3 protein: CTIRGRGGGNTEAFF. CDR3 in DNA: TGCACCATCCGGGGGCGGGGCGGGGGGAACACTGAAGCTTTCTTT.

The V gene is TRBV9, the J gene TRBJ1-2; 10 bases line up with TRBD1. Germline V gives CDR1 SGDLS, CDR2 YYNGEE. This CDR3 has 15 amino acids. The junction had 2 bases not matched to a gene; V was cut back by 1 base and J by 2 bases. The CDR3 DNA follows: TGTGCCAGCAGCGTATCGGGACAGGGGAACTATGGCTACACCTTC. This codes for CASSVSGQGNYGYTF. Full variable domain (outside the CDR3, taken from reference TRBV9 and TRBJ1-2): DSGVTQTPKHLITATGQRVTLRCSPRSGDLSVYWYQQSLDQGLQFLIQYYNGEERAKGNILERFSAQQFPDLHSELNLSSLELGDSALYFCASSVSGQGNYGYTFGSGTRLTVV.

This chain connects TRBV6-4 to TRBJ2-2; 9 bases match TRBD2. The trim removed 3 bases at V and 6 bases at J, leaving 5 bases unmatched. Germline assignment: CDR1 MRHNA and CDR2 SNTAGT. There are 15 residues in the CDR3. The CDR3 loop is CASSDSGRGAGELFF. The CDR3 DNA follows: TGTGCCAGCAGTGATAGCGGGAGAGGAGCCGGGGAGCTGTTTTTT.

The chain joins TRBV7-6 to TRBJ2-5; TRBD2 might be the D (6 bases). The germline V gene encodes CDR1 SGHVS and CDR2 FNYEAQ. V lost 5 bases to trimming and J lost 4 bases, with 8 bases between them. This CDR3 has 12 residues. As DNA, the CDR3 is TGTGCCAGCAGCCGACTAGTAGAGACCCAGTACTTC. As protein: CASSRLVETQYF.

V usage is TRBV4-3 and J usage is TRBJ2-3; 7 bases align to TRBD2. With V trimmed by 0 bases and J by 4 bases, 7 bases remained unmatched. The CDR3 consists of 16 residues. CDR1 is LGHNA and CDR2 is YSLEER in the germline V gene. CDR3 region: CASSQDWGRASDTQYF. The CDR3 nucleotides are TGCGCCAGCAGCCAAGATTGGGGGAGGGCCTCAGATACGCAGTATTTT.

The chain carries TRBV15 and TRBJ2-2; tentatively, D is TRBD2 (6 bases). The CDR3 loop spans 15 amino acids. Germline loops: CDR1 LNHNV, CDR2 YYDKDF (reference sequence). Trimming left V 0 bases short and J 7 bases short, with 12 bases between. CDR3 DNA sequence: TGTGCCACCAGCAGAGATGGCAGTAGCGGCGGGGAGCTGTTTTTT. It encodes CATSRDGSSGGELFF. Supplemented by reference TRBV15 and TRBJ2-2, the full variable domain reads DAMVIQNPRYQVTQFGKPVTLSCSQTLNHNVMYWYQQKSSQAPKLLFHYYDKDFNNEADTPDNFQSRRPNTSFCFLDIRSPGLGDTAMYLCATSRDGSSGGELFFGEGSRLTVL.

This clone was observed a single time. J is TRBJ2-1 and V is TRBV9; 8 bases line up with TRBD2. J lost 3 bases, V lost 3 bases, and 11 bases had no gene match. The CDR3 has 17 residues. Germline V gene lookup returns CDR1 SGDLS and CDR2 YYNGEE. CDR3: CASSALTSGSYYNEQFF. The CDR3 DNA reads as TGTGCCAGCAGCGCCCTTACTAGCGGATCGTACTACAATGAGCAGTTCTTC. The variable domain in full, with the rest retrieved from reference TRBV9 and TRBJ2-1, is DSGVTQTPKHLITATGQRVTLRCSPRSGDLSVYWYQQSLDQGLQFLIQYYNGEERAKGNILERFSAQQFPDLHSELNLSSLELGDSALYFCASSALTSGSYYNEQFFGPGTRLTVL.

The chain joins TRBV11-3 to TRBJ2-1; 13 bases align to TRBD2. The V segment lost 1 base and the J segment 9 bases; nucleotides outside the gene matches: 6. This CDR3 region has 16 residues. The germline V gene has CDR1 SGHNT and CDR2 YENEEA. The CDR3 bases are TGTGCCAGCAGCTTAGCAACTAGCGGGGGGGCCGGTGAGCAGTTCTTC. Translated: CASSLATSGGAGEQFF.

The chain is built from TRBV7-9 and TRBJ1-1; tentative D call: TRBD1 (5 bases). Per germline, CDR1 SEHNR and CDR2 FQNEAQ (reference sequence). There are 15 residues in the CDR3. Deletions cut 4 bases from V and 0 bases from J, with 12 bases between. CDR3 DNA sequence: TGTGCCAGCAGCTCCCGCGCAGGGCTGAACACTGAAGCTTTCTTT. Encoded protein: CASSSRAGLNTEAFF.

The V gene is TRBV2, the J gene TRBJ2-7, with D possibly being TRBD1 (6 bases). CDR1 and CDR2 from the germline V gene are SNHLY and FYNNEI. This CDR3 spans 15 amino acids. V dropped 7 bases and J dropped 7 bases, with 23 bases sitting between them. The CDR3 DNA sequence: TGTGCCAGCATTGACGTTACGACAGGAAGAAAAGAGCAGTACTTC. Translation: CASIDVTTGRKEQYF.

This chain joins TRBV5-1 and TRBJ2-1; D is perhaps TRBD1 (6 bases). This CDR3 is built from 15 residues. Germline V gives CDR1 SGHRS, CDR2 YFSETQ. V lost 3 bases and J lost 9, with 19 bases in between. This CDR3 reads CASSSASQGWGEQFF. The CDR3 coding sequence is TGCGCCAGCAGCTCGGCCTCACAGGGTTGGGGTGAGCAGTTCTTC.

This chain uses TRBV19 with TRBJ1-1; 8 bases map to TRBD1. V lost 4 bases, J lost 8 bases, and 9 bases stayed unmatched. The CDR3 runs 14 residues. The germline CDR1 and CDR2 sequences are LNHDA and SQIVND (reference sequence). The CDR3 nucleotides read TGTGCCAGTAGTACCGACAGGGGCTACTCGGAAGCTTTCTTT. This sequence encodes CASSTDRGYSEAFF.

The chain recombines TRBV10-2 with TRBJ2-7; D gene unclear. Trimming removed 10 bases from V and 3 bases from J, with 22 bases in between. CDR3 length equals 15 residues. In germline, CDR1 is WSHSY, CDR2 SAAADI. The CDR3 is CATTPSIDFNYEQYF. CDR3 sequence (DNA): TGCGCCACGACCCCCAGTATAGACTTCAACTACGAGCAGTACTTC.

The J gene is TRBJ2-3, the V gene TRBV7-9, with 11 bases fitting TRBD2. Unmatched junction bases numbered 6, after V lost 2 bases and J lost 5 bases. The CDR3 extends over 16 amino acids. Germline V gene sequence: CDR1 SEHNR, CDR2 FQNEAQ (reference sequence). The CDR3 DNA is TGTGCCAGCAGCTTACCGCGACTAGCGGGGAAAGATACGCAGTATTTT. Protein product: CASSLPRLAGKDTQYF. Combining the CDR3 with reference TRBV7-9 and TRBJ2-3 gives the whole variable domain DTGVSQNPRHKITKRGQNVTFRCDPISEHNRLYWYRQTLGQGPEFLTYFQNEAQLEKSRLLSDRFSAERPKGSFSTLEIQRTEQGDSAMYLCASSLPRLAGKDTQYFGPGTRLTVL.

The gene calls are TRBV6-1 and TRBJ2-7; no definite D call. Trimming took off 4 bases at V and 3 bases at J, with 4 bases between the two ends. Germline loops: CDR1 MNHNS, CDR2 SASEGT. The CDR3 length is 11 residues. The DNA for the CDR3 is TGTGCCAGCAGTGCGGTCTACGAGCAGTACTTC. Translation: CASSAVYEQYF.

The V call is TRBV29-1, the J call TRBJ2-3; a weak D match, TRBD1 (5 bases). CDR3 length: 13 amino acids. Trimming left V 8 bases short and J 2 bases short, with 14 bases between. Germline V lookup: CDR1 SQVTM, CDR2 ANQGSEA. CDR3 DNA sequence: TGCAGCCTTAAGGGGCAGTACACAGATACGCAGTATTTT. It yields the protein CSLKGQYTDTQYF.

This clone turned up a few times. V gene TRBV6-1 combines with J gene TRBJ2-2; 10 nucleotides match TRBD2. The CDR3 contains 15 residues. Germline V gives CDR1 MNHNS, CDR2 SASEGT. With V trimmed by 4 bases and J by 1 base, 0 bases remained unmatched. CDR3 amino acids: CASSGLAGNTGELFF. The DNA of the CDR3 is TGTGCCAGCAGTGGACTAGCGGGGAACACCGGGGAGCTGTTTTTT.

The gene calls are TRBV14 and TRBJ2-1, with D possibly TRBD2 on 5 matching bases. V was trimmed by 1 base and J by 6 bases, leaving 13 bases between them. Germline V gives CDR1 SGHDN, CDR2 FVKESK. The CDR3 is made up of 15 amino acids. CDR3 sequence (DNA): TGTGCCAGCAGCCAAGTAGGTAGCGCCCTCAATGAGCAGTTCTTC. Residues: CASSQVGSALNEQFF.

This chain uses TRBV30 with TRBJ2-7; TRBD1 might be the D (6 bases). Trimming took off 3 bases at V and 3 bases at J, with 6 bases between the two ends. CDR3 length equals 11 residues. Per germline, CDR1 GTSNPN and CDR2 SVGIG (reference sequence). DNA for the CDR3: TGTGCCTGGAGACAGGGCTACGAGCAGTACTTC. Protein product: CAWRQGYEQYF.

By sample share, this clone is medium-sized. V usage is TRBV7-8 and J usage is TRBJ2-7, with 7 bases that match TRBD2. Unmatched junction bases numbered 16, after V lost 2 bases and J lost 3 bases. CDR3 length: 18 residues. Germline-derived CDR1 and CDR2 are SGHVS and FQNEAQ. CDR3 nucleotide sequence: TGTGCCAGCAGCTTATCTCCTAGCGGCCCGACGGGGAACTACGAGCAGTACTTC. Translated: CASSLSPSGPTGNYEQYF.

This rearrangement joins TRBV11-2 to TRBJ2-5; D ambiguous. Trimming removed 0 bases at V and 5 bases at J, with 7 bases between. There are 13 residues in the CDR3. Looked up from germline, CDR1 is SGHAT and CDR2 is FQNNGV. Written as DNA, the CDR3 is TGTGCCAGCAGCTTAGAACCTAAGGAGACCCAGTACTTC. Encoded protein: CASSLEPKETQYF.

The rearrangement uses TRBV7-8 and TRBJ2-5; 12 nucleotides match TRBD2. From germline, CDR1 is SGHVS and CDR2 FQNEAQ. The CDR3 has 15 residues. V trimming: 5 bases; J trimming: 5 bases; junction bases outside the gene matches: 6. CDR3 in amino acids: CASSPLAGGWETQYF. DNA of the CDR3: TGTGCCAGCAGCCCTCTAGCGGGAGGGTGGGAGACCCAGTACTTC. The whole variable domain, remainder taken from reference TRBV7-8 and TRBJ2-5, is GAGVSQSPRYKVAKRGQDVALRCDPISGHVSLFWYQQALGQGPEFLTYFQNEAQLDKSGLPSDRFFAERPEGSVSTLKIQRTQQEDSAVYLCASSPLAGGWETQYFGPGTRLLVL.

The chain recombines TRBV30 with TRBJ1-1; TRBD1 aligns across 10 bases. The CDR3 has 17 amino acids. Trimming cost V 4 bases and J 0 bases; bases outside gene matches: 11. Germline CDR1 reads GTSNPN; CDR2 reads SVGIG (reference sequence). CDR3 residues: CAWKPSGTGVMNTEAFF. Written as DNA, the CDR3 is TGTGCCTGGAAACCCTCCGGGACAGGGGTAATGAACACTGAAGCTTTCTTT.